The clone carrying this T cell receptor beta chain has a count of ten or more. Its antigen is as yet unknown. MiXCR, applied by TCRdb to the 5' RACE reads, yields one record per CDR3 protein. The sample yields tens of thousands of distinct CDR3 sequences, approximately 5% seen once. The sorted libraries involved the use of around 1 million CD4+ or CD8+ T cells. This sample was included in a study of neurological immune-mediated disorders. CDR3 size: 17 residues. The V and J ends lost 5 bases and 4 bases respectively, with 20 bases between them. Germline CDR1 reads MDHEN; CDR2 reads SYDVKM. The study, taken as a whole, reports: Across subjects, no CDR3 amino acid sequence appeared in expanded clones of more than one subject, a finding that suggested private repertoires in all groups.

V usage is TRBV28 and J usage is TRBJ2-2; weak D call: TRBD1 (7 bases). The TCR sequence derives from a woman aged 45-65 years in good health. The specimen was CD4+ T cells from blood. Here the CDR3 reads CASSTAPRGTLTGELFF. CDR3 DNA: TGTGCCAGCAGTACCGCCCCCAGGGGGACTCTCACCGGGGAGCTGTTTTTT.